The 32 T cell receptor beta chains below come from one sample, sequenced in a study of shared clonotypes between healthy human individuals. TCRdb keeps only in-frame clones here, not all; method: immunoSEQ multiplex PCR. The sample includes over 850,000 clones, approximately 78% of them seen just once. Sequencing was performed on memory CD4+ T cells from PBMCs. Subset denoted: CD45RA-negative fraction. All receptors come from a man aged 18 to 29 in good health. Some clones in this sample may be carry-over from other donors' samples.

The CDR3 sequence is CASSPGQGIDFWCEDIQYF. The CDR3 nucleotides read TGTGCCAGCAGCCCGGGACAGGGAATAGATTTTTGGTGTGAGGACATTCAGTACTTC. The chain links TRBV21-1 to TRBJ2-4; TRBD1 was called by the table and not checked on the DNA. TRBV21-1 represents a pseudogene. This CDR3 contains 19 residues.

This clone was picked up a small number of times. Mismatch with germline at one junction end may stem from a read error. V usage is TRBV29-1 and J usage is TRBJ2-3; 12 bases agree with TRBD2. Germline V gives CDR1 SQVTM, CDR2 ANQGSEA. The CDR3 extends over 11 amino acids. The CDR3 loop reads CSVGRTSGTRF. DNA of the CDR3: TGCAGCGTTGGTAGGACTAGCGGGACTCGTTTT.

The rearrangement links TRBV6-5 to TRBJ1-1, with D possibly matching TRBD1 (5 bases). V lost 6 bases and J lost 1, with 15 bases in between. Germline V gene sequence: CDR1 MNHEY, CDR2 SVGAGI. The CDR3 runs 15 residues. Here the CDR3 DNA reads TGTGCCAGCAGGACCTTAGGGCAGGGGAACACTGAAGCTTTCTTT. It encodes CASRTLGQGNTEAFF.

The J gene is TRBJ1-4, the V gene TRBV29-1, with unresolved D. The CDR3 consists of 12 residues. Between the trimmed V and J ends, which lost 5 bases and 10 bases, there was a span of 14 bases. Germline CDR1 and CDR2: SQVTM and ANQGSEA. The CDR3 DNA reads TGCAGCGTTCCCTCCCCCATAGGAAAACTGTTTTTT. Its protein product is CSVPSPIGKLFF.

This clone was seen a handful of times. The chain employs TRBV7-2 and TRBJ2-7; weak D call: TRBD2 (7 bases). The germline CDR1 and CDR2 sequences are SGHTA and FQGNSA. The CDR3 spans 16 residues. Trimming shortened V by 5 bases and J by 1 base, and 18 bases separated the two germline ends. The CDR3 reads CASSPYGAGQSYEQYF. The CDR3 DNA reads TGTGCCAGCAGCCCGTACGGAGCGGGACAATCCTACGAGCAGTACTTC.

The chain employs TRBV11-2 and TRBJ1-4; TRBD1 might be the D (6 bases). Deletions cut 3 bases from V and 2 bases from J, with 7 bases between. Germline assignment: CDR1 SGHAT and CDR2 FQNNGV. CDR3 length: 14 amino acids. The CDR3 DNA reads as TGTGCCAGCAGCTTCACAGGGACTAATGAAAAACTGTTTTTT. Protein: CASSFTGTNEKLFF.

This chain links TRBV11-2 with TRBJ2-7; weak D call: TRBD1 (5 bases). The CDR3 covers 15 residues. V was shortened by 1 base and J by 3 bases, with 13 bases between the two germline ends. The germline gives CDR1 SGHAT, CDR2 FQNNGV. DNA of the CDR3: TGTGCCAGCAGCTTAGCAGGGTCCCTTGGCTACGAGCAGTACTTC. Protein product: CASSLAGSLGYEQYF.

The rearrangement links TRBV6-1 to TRBJ2-7, with a weak D call TRBD1 (6 bases). CDR3 length equals 12 residues. V dropped 7 bases and J dropped 7 bases, with 14 bases sitting between them. Germline CDR1 is MNHNS and CDR2 is SASEGT. The CDR3 sequence: CASTVGASEQYF. The CDR3 nucleotides are TGTGCCAGCACTGTGGGGGCGTCGGAGCAGTACTTC.

The chain uses TRBV5-1 and TRBJ2-7, with TRBD1 identical over 12 bases. Germline V gene lookup returns CDR1 SGHRS and CDR2 YFSETQ. Losses at the gene ends were 3 bases for V and 6 bases for J; bases not matched to a gene: 4. This CDR3 is 14 amino acids long. In nucleotides, the CDR3 is TGCGCCAGCAGCTGGGGGACAGGGGGCGTCGAGCAGTACTTC. It yields the protein CASSWGTGGVEQYF.

The chain links TRBV6-5 to TRBJ1-4; tentatively, D is TRBD1 (5 bases). Germline CDR1 and CDR2: MNHEY and SVGAGI. Trimming stripped 2 bases from V and 8 bases from J, with 15 bases between. The length of the CDR3 is 15 residues. The CDR3 bases are TGTGCCAGCAGTTACGGAACAGGATTGGGCGAAAAACTGTTTTTT. Its translation: CASSYGTGLGEKLFF.

This chain links TRBV28 with TRBJ1-2; maybe TRBD1 (5 bases). The germline gives CDR1 MDHEN, CDR2 SYDVKM. V was cut by 6 bases and J by 7 bases, with 18 bases left in between. The CDR3 length is 14 residues. CDR3 residues: CASRNDSPPGGYTF. Here the CDR3 DNA reads TGTGCCAGCAGGAACGACAGCCCCCCTGGTGGCTACACCTTC.

V gene TRBV10-2 combines with J gene TRBJ1-2, with D unclear. Trimming took off 3 bases at V and 3 bases at J, with 8 bases between the two ends. This CDR3 has 13 amino acids. Germline CDR1 is WSHSY and CDR2 is SAAADI. CDR3 DNA: TGCGCCAGCAGTGAAAACGTTGACTATGGCTACACCTTC. Translation gives CASSENVDYGYTF.

This sequence joins TRBV7-2 and TRBJ2-1, with D perhaps TRBD2 (6 bases). Per germline, CDR1 SGHTA and CDR2 FQGNSA. The V end was cut by 5 bases, the J end by 4 bases, with 18 bases between. The CDR3 runs to 16 residues. CDR3 region: CASSPNVGSWYNEQFF. CDR3 nucleotide sequence: TGTGCCAGCAGCCCTAACGTCGGGAGTTGGTACAATGAGCAGTTCTTC.

The chain links TRBV28 to TRBJ2-5; possible D gene TRBD2, 6 bases. Germline lookup yields CDR1 MDHEN and CDR2 SYDVKM. The CDR3 runs 14 residues. Trimming shortened V by 6 bases and J by 1 base, and 12 bases separated the two germline ends. This CDR3 reads CASRMGGRQETQYF. Here the CDR3 DNA reads TGTGCCAGCAGAATGGGGGGTCGCCAAGAGACCCAGTACTTC.

In its sample, this clone was seen a few times. The sample contains more than one DNA sequence encoding this CDR3. The J gene is TRBJ2-1, the V gene TRBV5-4; 12 nucleotides match TRBD2. The J segment lost 7 bases and the V segment lost 0 bases, leaving 2 bases of the junction unmatched. Germline CDR1 SGHNT, CDR2 YYREEE (reference sequence). The CDR3 covers 15 residues. The CDR3 here is CASSLGLAGGNEQFF. CDR3 sequence (DNA): TGTGCCAGCAGCTTGGGCCTAGCGGGGGGGAATGAGCAGTTCTTC. Using reference TRBV5-4 and TRBJ2-1 for the parts outside the CDR3, the full variable domain is ETGVTQSPTHLIKTRGQQVTLRCSSQSGHNTVSWYQQALGQGPQFIFQYYREEENGRGNFPPRFSGLQFPNYSSELNVNALELDDSALYLCASSLGLAGGNEQFFGPGTRLTVL.

The chain combines TRBV11-2 with TRBJ2-1; D not resolved. Trimming took 3 bases from V and 4 from J, leaving 10 bases between them. The germline V gene encodes CDR1 SGHAT and CDR2 FQNNGV. The CDR3 contains 14 residues. The chain's CDR3 is CASSFPTDYNEQFF. The DNA of the CDR3 is TGTGCCAGCAGCTTCCCCACAGATTACAATGAGCAGTTCTTC.

This chain joins TRBV4-1 and TRBJ1-1, with a tentative D call TRBD1 (5 bases). Trimming left V 0 bases short and J 2 bases short, with 22 bases between. The CDR3 contains 19 residues. Germline CDR1 and CDR2: MGHRA and YSYEKL. CDR3 nucleotide sequence: TGCGCCAGCAGCCAAGATCTCGTTGGTGTAAGGGGCGACAACACTGAAGCTTTCTTT. This sequence encodes CASSQDLVGVRGDNTEAFF.

The CDR3 sequence: CTSSATGTQYF. The CDR3 DNA is TGCACCAGCAGCGCTACAGGGACCCAGTACTTC. The V gene is TRBV1, the J gene TRBJ2-5; the table calls TRBD1, which could not be checked here. TRBV1 is shown as a pseudogene. The CDR3 spans 11 residues.

This clone came up many times. The chain links TRBV11-3 to TRBJ2-3; D might be TRBD2 (5 bases). From germline, CDR1 is SGHNT and CDR2 YENEEA. The CDR3 spans 14 residues. Trimming removed 4 bases from V and 4 bases from J, with 12 bases in between. In DNA form, the CDR3 reads TGTGCCAGCAGCTCGGGAAAACTCCCAGATACGCAGTATTTT. Protein product: CASSSGKLPDTQYF.

The V and J genes are TRBV6-5 and TRBJ1-2; 8 nucleotides align to TRBD1. Trimming took 7 bases from V and 8 from J; bases not matched to a gene: 9. The length of the CDR3 is 13 residues. Germline CDR1 is MNHEY and CDR2 is SVGAGI. CDR3 sequence (DNA): TGTGCCAGCAAGTCGGGACAGGACGGCGGCTACACCTTC. Its translation: CASKSGQDGGYTF.

This clone was counted between two and nine times. The V and J genes are TRBV18 and TRBJ2-1; 8 nucleotides agree with TRBD2. CDR1 is KGHSH and CDR2 is LQKENI in the germline V gene. This CDR3 contains 18 residues. After removal of 8 bases from V and 7 bases from J, the junction contained 22 bases not matched to a gene. The CDR3 here is CASRPRGQLSGSQNEQFF. The DNA of the CDR3 is TGTGCCAGCCGTCCCCGGGGGCAATTGAGCGGGAGTCAGAATGAGCAGTTCTTC. Using reference TRBV18 and TRBJ2-1 for the parts outside the CDR3, the full variable domain is NAGVMQNPRHLVRRRGQEARLRCSPMKGHSHVYWYRQLPEEGLKFMVYLQKENIIDESGMPKERFSAEFPKEGPSILRIQQVVRGDSAAYFCASRPRGQLSGSQNEQFFGPGTRLTVL.

This clone was picked up a small number of times. V usage is TRBV2 and J usage is TRBJ2-4; 10 nucleotides line up with TRBD2. Germline CDR1 and CDR2: SNHLY and FYNNEI. The CDR3 has 19 residues. Trimming at V came to 0 bases and at J to 0 bases, leaving 8 bases not matched to a gene. CDR3 loop: CASSEASSGRGLAKNIQYF. Here the CDR3 DNA reads TGTGCCAGCAGTGAAGCGTCGAGCGGGAGGGGTCTAGCCAAAAACATTCAGTACTTC.

This clone has a single count. The V gene is TRBV29-1, the J gene TRBJ1-2; 7 bases map to TRBD1. This CDR3 has 12 amino acids. Trimming cost V 7 bases and J 0 bases; bases outside gene matches: 2. Looked up from germline, CDR1 is SQVTM and CDR2 is ANQGSEA. Here the CDR3 reads CSGGQSNYGYTF. The CDR3 region has the DNA TGCAGCGGGGGACAGTCTAACTATGGCTACACCTTC.

The chain recombines TRBV6-6 with TRBJ2-6; no clear D. The CDR3 length is 15 residues. CDR1 and CDR2 from the germline V gene are MNHNY and SVGAGI (reference sequence). V gave up 2 bases and J gave up 5 bases, with 10 bases separating them. CDR3 sequence (DNA): TGTGCCAGCAGTTACGGGCCCGGGCGGGCCAACGTCCTGACTTTC. This encodes CASSYGPGRANVLTF.

The V and J genes are TRBV5-4 and TRBJ2-7, with 10 bases aligning to TRBD1. CDR1 SGHNT and CDR2 YYREEE come from the germline V gene (reference sequence). V dropped 2 bases and J dropped 6; count of bases not matched to a gene: 8. CDR3 size: 15 residues. Here the CDR3 reads CASSFDPGQGSEQYF. For the CDR3, the DNA is TGTGCCAGCAGCTTCGACCCGGGACAGGGGTCCGAGCAGTACTTC.

With respect to this clone: It may be a read error: a sequence one base away is much more abundant. This sample includes further DNA sequences coding for the same CDR3. The chain employs TRBV6-5 and TRBJ1-1; the D is unclear. Germline loops: CDR1 MNHEY, CDR2 SVGAGI. This CDR3 contains 14 residues. CDR3 nucleotide sequence: TGTGCCAGTTACCCGCCGGGATCCAACACTGAAGCCTTCTTT. It yields the protein CASYPPGSNTEAFF.

This chain uses TRBV28 with TRBJ2-7; TRBD2 matches 11 bases. The CDR3 consists of 15 residues. Germline-derived CDR1 and CDR2 are MDHEN and SYDVKM. V lost 2 bases to trimming and J lost 6 bases; unmatched junction nucleotides: 6. For the CDR3, the DNA is TGTGCCAGCAGTTTAGGGGGACTAGCGGCTCGCGAGCAGTACTTC. Translating it yields CASSLGGLAAREQYF. Full variable domain (remainder filled in from reference TRBV28 and TRBJ2-7): DVKVTQSSRYLVKRTGEKVFLECVQDMDHENMFWYRQDPGLGLRLIYFSYDVKMKEKGDIPEGYSVSREKKERFSLILESASTNQTSMYLCASSLGGLAAREQYFGPGTRLTVT.

This clone was found many times. V is TRBV11-2 and J is TRBJ2-3; D not resolved. V was cut by 1 base and J by 4 bases, with 6 bases left in between. This CDR3 comprises 13 residues. Germline V gene data show CDR1 as SGHAT and CDR2 as FQNNGV. CDR3 coding DNA: TGTGCCAGCAGCTTAGGGGTGGCAGATACGCAGTATTTT. Translation: CASSLGVADTQYF.

This chain joins TRBV30 and TRBJ2-5; the match to TRBD2 covers 8 bases. Germline CDR1 reads GTSNPN; CDR2 reads SVGIG (reference sequence). This CDR3 is 13 amino acids long. Trimming removed 5 bases from V and 4 bases from J; junction bases left unmatched: 6. The CDR3 here is CAWCRLAGETQYF. The CDR3 DNA sequence: TGTGCCTGGTGCCGTCTAGCGGGAGAGACCCAGTACTTC.

The rearrangement links TRBV9 to TRBJ2-1, with a tentative D call TRBD2 (6 bases). The CDR3 is made up of 15 amino acids. Germline assignment: CDR1 SGDLS and CDR2 YYNGEE. The V end was cut by 0 bases, the J end by 4 bases, with 11 bases between. CDR3 in amino acids: CASSVVADGYNEQFF. In DNA form, the CDR3 reads TGTGCCAGCAGCGTAGTAGCGGATGGGTACAATGAGCAGTTCTTC.

The table lists this clone with a few counts. The CDR3 DNA follows: TGTGCCAGCAGTGAAGCCATCCTGGGCTACTTC. This codes for CASSEAILGYF. The genes are TRBV2 and TRBJ2-7; D gene uncertain. Germline V lookup: CDR1 SNHLY, CDR2 FYNNEI. This CDR3 is built from 11 residues. V was shortened by 0 bases and J by 13 bases, with 10 bases between the two germline ends. The variable domain in full, with the rest retrieved from reference TRBV2 and TRBJ2-7, is EPEVTQTPSHQVTQMGQEVILRCVPISNHLYFYWYRQILGQKVEFLVSFYNNEISEKSEIFDDQFSVERPDGSNFTLKIRSTKLEDSAMYFCASSEAILGYFGPGTRLTVT.

This rearrangement joins TRBV28 to TRBJ1-4, with D perhaps TRBD1 (6 bases). CDR1 is MDHEN and CDR2 is SYDVKM in the germline V gene. The V gene lost 5 bases and the J gene lost 7 bases, with 14 bases spanning the gap. This CDR3 comprises 14 residues. The chain's CDR3 is CASSTGRGSEKLFF. The CDR3 coding sequence is TGTGCCAGCAGTACCGGCAGGGGATCTGAAAAACTGTTTTTT.